This TCR beta chain comes out of a study of PD-1 blockade in classical Hodgkin lymphoma (dated by TCRdb to 2019 to 2021). Looking at the study overall: Nivolumab dosing was 3 mg/kg intravenously every 2 weeks, continuing until either disease progression or unacceptable toxicity. A peripheral blood immune signature of response to PD-1 blockade in classical Hodgkin lymphoma was defined using TCR beta sequencing and CyTOF. What the study reported, not specific to this receptor: CD4+ but not CD8+ TCR diversity rose significantly by C4D1 (p=0.0027 vs p=0.16), most apparent in complete responders (p=0.02). The study was restricted to a single clinical trial cohort, and the causes of repertoire differences, possibly disease activity or prior therapy, were left undefined. Among trial patients, those achieving complete response had baseline diversity similar to that of newly diagnosed patients, while diversity was significantly lower in partial responders and progressors. Baseline TCR diversity was reported to be lower in newly diagnosed patients than in healthy donors, and even lower in relapsed/refractory patients. Diversity was lower in patients who began nivolumab less than 1 year after ASCT, so these patients were left out of later analyses to avoid confounding by immune reconstitution.

Sample time point, as interpreted from the label and publication: cycle 1 day 1 (C1D1), immediately before nivolumab initiation. All trial patients had relapsed after autologous stem cell transplantation, with cohorts A, B and C differing in prior brentuximab vedotin exposure. CD4+ T cells were purified from thawed PBMCs by magnetic negative selection with a Miltenyi CD4+ T cell isolation kit. The trial cohort included around 56 patients with relapsed/refractory classical Hodgkin lymphoma, and each patient had a best overall response of complete response, partial response or progressive disease. Single-agent nivolumab was administered to trial patients in the multi-cohort phase II CheckMate 205 trial. An independent review committee assessed best overall response using the 2007 International Working Group response criteria. Trial PBMCs were obtained immediately prior to nivolumab initiation (C1D1) and on therapy at cycle 2 day 1 and cycle 4 day 1. Peripheral blood was collected in 8 mL Vacutainer Cell Preparation Tubes, from which PBMCs were isolated by centrifugation and then cryopreserved. Purified CD4+ and CD8+ fractions were prepared only for cases where an additional PBMC sample was available. Magnetically labelled cells were depleted on LS columns in a quadroMACS separator, and the flow-through was collected as the purified fraction.

The Qiagen DNeasy kit was used to extract genomic DNA from unsorted PBMCs and from the negatively selected CD4+ and CD8+ fractions. Amplification of TCR beta CDR3 regions was done by immunoSEQ multiplex PCR with primers that anneal to V and J segments. A synthetic immune receptor repertoire was used to minimize amplification bias, and any residual bias was removed computationally once sequencing was done. The original methods were these. Custom Python scripts were used to quantify repertoire diversity as the Shannon entropy index. Unsorted, CD4+ and CD8+ repertoires were analyzed separately, except in combined analyses where CD4+ and CD8+ sequences were merged in silico. A clone was considered expanded if an increase in frequency of at least 2-fold after treatment relative to C1D1 was found, and a pseudocount of 0.5 was applied to clones undetected at baseline. Singleton clones were defined as clones with 0 or 1 copy at C1D1, and non-singleton clones were defined as clones with 2 or more copies. By matching protein sequences in sorted samples from the same patient, clones expanded in unsorted samples were annotated as CD4+, CD8+ or unknown. Wilcoxon tests were applied to paired samples to test diversity changes from C1D1 to C4D1. TCRdb carries this immuneACCESS record with in-frame sequences only. Its versions omit some clonotypes, under half of them owing to an unresolved V gene in the studies checked, with the rest unexplained. The V and J calls and clone size are taken from that table; D and trimming were inferred from the DNA. The sample data list around 6,200 clones, and less than 80% of these were observed just once. The top ten clones comprise roughly 3.5% of the sample.

Reading from cysteine to phenylalanine, the CDR3 counts 13 amino acids. The entry retains the CDR3 DNA only, 39 bases that are in frame from base 1. Deletion took 10 bases off V and 2 bases off J, with a span of 12 bases between the germline ends. From a lookup of the germline V gene (reference sequence), CDR1 and CDR2 are MNHNY and SVGAGI. With regard to this clone: Its antigen remains undetermined. Within one base of it there is no much larger clone, and no base qualities were kept.

Sequenced here: CD4+ T cells from blood, sampled at baseline. The V and J segments used are TRBV6-6 and TRBJ2-1; the D gene lacks a confident call. The source is a human donor with classical Hodgkin lymphoma. The CDR3 reads as follows: CATSRSTYNEQFF. The DNA sequence is TGTGCCACTTCCCGCAGTACCTACAATGAGCAGTTCTTC.